What follows is one T cell receptor (beta chain) and its context. Measured with immunoSEQ multiplex PCR; TCRdb has only the in-frame clones, and not every one. The table includes 270,000 or so clones, around 86% detected once. From germline, CDR1 is SGHRS and CDR2 YFSETQ. The trim removed 4 bases at V and 3 bases at J, leaving 2 bases unmatched. The CDR3 has 13 amino acids. The entry originates in a study of blood T cell repertoires in COVID-19. Overall study context: There were acute and convalescent COVID-19 samples, and they came from the United States, Italy and Spain.

The V gene is TRBV5-1, the J gene TRBJ1-1, with 8 bases identical to TRBD1. The clonotype was recovered from a woman between 35 and 50 years old who had recovered from COVID-19. Sequencing was carried out using peripheral blood. This CDR3 reads CASSTTGDTEAFF. The CDR3 nucleotides are TGCGCCAGCAGCACGACAGGGGACACTGAAGCTTTCTTT.